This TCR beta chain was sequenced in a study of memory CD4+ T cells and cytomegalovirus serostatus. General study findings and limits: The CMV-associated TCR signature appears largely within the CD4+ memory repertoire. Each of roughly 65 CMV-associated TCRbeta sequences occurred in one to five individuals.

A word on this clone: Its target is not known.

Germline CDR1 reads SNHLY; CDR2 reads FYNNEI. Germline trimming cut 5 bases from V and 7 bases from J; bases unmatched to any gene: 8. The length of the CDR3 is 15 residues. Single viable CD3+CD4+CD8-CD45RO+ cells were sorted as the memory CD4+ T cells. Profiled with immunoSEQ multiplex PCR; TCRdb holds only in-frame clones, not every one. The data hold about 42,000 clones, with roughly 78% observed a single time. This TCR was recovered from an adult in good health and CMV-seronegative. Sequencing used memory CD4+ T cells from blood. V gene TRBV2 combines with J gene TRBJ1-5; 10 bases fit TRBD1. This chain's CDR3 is CASSRDRGGGQPQHF. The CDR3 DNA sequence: TGTGCCAGCAGTCGGGACAGGGGAGGCGGGCAGCCCCAGCATTTT.